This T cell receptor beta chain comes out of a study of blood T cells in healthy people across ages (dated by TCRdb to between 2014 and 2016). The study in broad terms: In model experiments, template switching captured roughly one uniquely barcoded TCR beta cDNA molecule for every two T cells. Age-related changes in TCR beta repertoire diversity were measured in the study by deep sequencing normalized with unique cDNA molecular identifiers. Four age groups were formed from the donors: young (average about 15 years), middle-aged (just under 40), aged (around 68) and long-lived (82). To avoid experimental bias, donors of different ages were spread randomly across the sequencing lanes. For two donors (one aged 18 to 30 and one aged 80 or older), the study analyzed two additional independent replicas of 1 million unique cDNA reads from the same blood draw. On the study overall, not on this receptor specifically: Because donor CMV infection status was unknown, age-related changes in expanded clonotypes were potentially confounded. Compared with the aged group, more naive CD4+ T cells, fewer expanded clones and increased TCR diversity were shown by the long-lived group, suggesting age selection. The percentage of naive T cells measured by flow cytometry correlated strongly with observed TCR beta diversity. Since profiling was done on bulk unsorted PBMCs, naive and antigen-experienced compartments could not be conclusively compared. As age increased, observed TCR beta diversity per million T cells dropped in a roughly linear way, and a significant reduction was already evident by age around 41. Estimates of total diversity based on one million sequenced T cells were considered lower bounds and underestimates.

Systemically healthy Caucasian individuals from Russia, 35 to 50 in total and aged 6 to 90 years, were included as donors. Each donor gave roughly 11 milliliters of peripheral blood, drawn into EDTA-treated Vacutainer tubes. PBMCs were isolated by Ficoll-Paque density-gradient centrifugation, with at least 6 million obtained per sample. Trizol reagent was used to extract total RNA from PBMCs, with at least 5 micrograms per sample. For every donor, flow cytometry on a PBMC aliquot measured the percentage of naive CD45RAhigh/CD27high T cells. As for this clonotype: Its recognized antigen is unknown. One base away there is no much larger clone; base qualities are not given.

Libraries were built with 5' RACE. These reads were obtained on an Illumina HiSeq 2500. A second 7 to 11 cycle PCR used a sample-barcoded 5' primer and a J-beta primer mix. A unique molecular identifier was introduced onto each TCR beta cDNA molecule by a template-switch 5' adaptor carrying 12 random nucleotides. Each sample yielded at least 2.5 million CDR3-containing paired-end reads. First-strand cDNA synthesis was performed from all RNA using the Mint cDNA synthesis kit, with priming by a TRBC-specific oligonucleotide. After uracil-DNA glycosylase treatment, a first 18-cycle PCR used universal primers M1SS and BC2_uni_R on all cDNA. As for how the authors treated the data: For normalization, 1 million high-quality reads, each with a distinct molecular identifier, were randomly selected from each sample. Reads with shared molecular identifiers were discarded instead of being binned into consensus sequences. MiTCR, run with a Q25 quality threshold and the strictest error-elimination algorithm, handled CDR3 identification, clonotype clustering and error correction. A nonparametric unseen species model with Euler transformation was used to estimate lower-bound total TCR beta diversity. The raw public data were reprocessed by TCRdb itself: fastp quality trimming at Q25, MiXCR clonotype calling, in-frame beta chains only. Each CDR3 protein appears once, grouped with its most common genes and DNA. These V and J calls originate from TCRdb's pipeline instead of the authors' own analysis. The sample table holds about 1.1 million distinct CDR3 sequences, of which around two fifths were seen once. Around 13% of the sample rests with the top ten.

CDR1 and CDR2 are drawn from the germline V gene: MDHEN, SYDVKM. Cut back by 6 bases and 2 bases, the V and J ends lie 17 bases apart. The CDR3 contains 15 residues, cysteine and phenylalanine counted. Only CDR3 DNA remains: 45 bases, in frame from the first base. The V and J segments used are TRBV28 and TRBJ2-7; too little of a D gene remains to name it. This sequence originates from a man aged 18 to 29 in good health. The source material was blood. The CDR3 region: CASSNPSRSTYEQYF. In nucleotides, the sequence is TGTGCCAGCAGCAACCCCTCCAGGAGTACCTACGAGCAGTACTTC.